This T cell receptor beta chain is drawn from a study of control samples from healthy donors and cancer patients. The junction had 4 bases not matched to a gene; V was cut back by 6 bases and J by 3 bases. The germline V gene has CDR1 MDHEN and CDR2 SYDVKM. This CDR3 is built from 14 residues. This clone was seen once. Repertoires were generated with immunoSEQ multiplex PCR, while TCRdb's copy carries only in-frame clones and drops some. The data hold about 120,000 clones, with 75% to 90% observed a single time. This chain links TRBV28 with TRBJ2-3; 9 nucleotides match TRBD2. The source is a woman between 50 and 59 years old with colorectal cancer. The sequenced sample consisted of PBMCs. CDR3 DNA sequence: TGTGCCAGCAGGGGACTAGCCGTAACAGATACGCAGTATTTT. Its protein product is CASRGLAVTDTQYF.